The 5 T cell receptor beta chains below come from one sample, sequenced in a study of cytomegalovirus exposure and HLA in healthy donors. The PCR was carried out with 60 Vbeta primers and 13 Jbeta primers. The data were produced by immunoSEQ multiplex PCR, yet TCRdb's version contains in-frame clones alone and is incomplete. The sample carries roughly 180,000 clones, about four fifths recorded once. What was sequenced was PBMCs. These TCRs come from a man between 18 and 35 years old in good health and CMV-seronegative.

This clone has only a few counts. The chain uses TRBV28 and TRBJ1-1; 7 bases line up with TRBD1. The V gene end was trimmed by 3 bases and the J gene end by 4 bases; junction bases not matched to a gene: 2. CDR3 length: 13 residues. Germline V gene lookup returns CDR1 MDHEN and CDR2 SYDVKM. CDR3 region: CASSLTGSTEAFF. The CDR3 DNA reads as TGTGCCAGCAGTTTGACAGGGAGCACTGAAGCTTTCTTT.

This rearrangement joins TRBV7-9 to TRBJ1-5, with D uncertain. The germline V gene has CDR1 SEHNR and CDR2 FQNEAQ (reference sequence). The CDR3 has 13 residues. V lost 1 base, J lost 5 bases, and 6 bases lay in between. CDR3 amino acids: CASSLERDQPQHF. The DNA of the CDR3 is TGTGCCAGCAGCTTAGAGAGAGATCAGCCCCAGCATTTT. Full variable domain (remainder filled in from reference TRBV7-9 and TRBJ1-5): DTGVSQNPRHKITKRGQNVTFRCDPISEHNRLYWYRQTLGQGPEFLTYFQNEAQLEKSRLLSDRFSAERPKGSFSTLEIQRTEQGDSAMYLCASSLERDQPQHFGDGTRLSIL.

A few counts support this clone. This chain uses TRBV5-6 with TRBJ2-7, with TRBD2 as a possible D gene (6 bases). V was clipped by 3 bases and J by 2 bases, with 12 bases between them. The CDR3 is 14 residues long. The germline V gene has CDR1 SGHDT and CDR2 YYEEEE. The CDR3 here is CASSSGLSAYEQYF. DNA for the CDR3: TGTGCCAGCAGCTCGGGACTTTCCGCCTACGAGCAGTACTTC.

The V gene is TRBV7-8, the J gene TRBJ2-2, with 7 nucleotides matching TRBD2. The J segment lost 5 bases and the V segment lost 3 bases, leaving 12 bases of the junction unmatched. The germline CDR1 and CDR2 sequences are SGHVS and FQNEAQ. The CDR3 totals 17 residues. As DNA, the CDR3 is TGTGCCAGCAGCTTTGAGGCGGGAGCGATATGGACCGGGGAGCTGTTTTTT. Translated, it gives CASSFEAGAIWTGELFF.

V usage is TRBV27 and J usage is TRBJ2-7, with 12 bases aligning to TRBD2. The germline V gene has CDR1 MNHEY and CDR2 SMNVEV (reference sequence). The CDR3 has 14 residues. Germline trimming cut 4 bases from V and 2 bases from J; bases unmatched to any gene: 0. CDR3 sequence: CASSWTSGAYEQYF. The CDR3 region has the DNA TGTGCCAGCAGTTGGACTAGCGGGGCCTACGAGCAGTACTTC.